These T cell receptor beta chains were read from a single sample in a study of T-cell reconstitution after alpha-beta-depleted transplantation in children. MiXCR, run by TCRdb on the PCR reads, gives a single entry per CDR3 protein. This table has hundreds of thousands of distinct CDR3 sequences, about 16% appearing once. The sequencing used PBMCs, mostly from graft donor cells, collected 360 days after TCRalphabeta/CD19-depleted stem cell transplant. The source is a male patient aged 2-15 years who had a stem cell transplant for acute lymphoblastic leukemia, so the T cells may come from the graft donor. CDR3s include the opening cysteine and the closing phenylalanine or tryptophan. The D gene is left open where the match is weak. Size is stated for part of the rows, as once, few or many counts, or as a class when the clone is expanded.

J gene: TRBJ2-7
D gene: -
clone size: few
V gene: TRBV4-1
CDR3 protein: CASSQGNYEQYF
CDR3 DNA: TGCGCCAGCAGTCAAGGTAACTACGAGCAGTACTTC

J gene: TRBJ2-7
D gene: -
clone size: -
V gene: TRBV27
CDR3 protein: CASSYFPGGSYEQYF
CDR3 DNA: TGTGCCAGCAGTTATTTTCCAGGTGGGTCCTACGAGCAGTACTTC

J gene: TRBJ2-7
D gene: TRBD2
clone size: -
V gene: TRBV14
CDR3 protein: CASSRHGTTEQYF
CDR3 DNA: TGTGCCAGCAGCCGGCACGGGACTACCGAGCAGTACTTC

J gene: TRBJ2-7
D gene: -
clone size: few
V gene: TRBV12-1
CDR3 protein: CASSFPRTGTYEQYF
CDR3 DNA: TGTGCCAGCAGCTTTCCCCGGACAGGGACCTACGAGCAGTACTTC

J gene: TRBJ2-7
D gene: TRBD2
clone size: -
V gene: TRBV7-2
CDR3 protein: CASSLGSSGRNEQYF
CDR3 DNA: TGTGCCAGCAGCTTAGGATCTAGCGGGAGGAACGAGCAGTACTTC

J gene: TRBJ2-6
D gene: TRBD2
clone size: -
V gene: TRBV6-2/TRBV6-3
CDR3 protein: CASSYGRASGANVLTF
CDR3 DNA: TGTGCCAGCAGTTACGGGAGGGCATCCGGGGCCAACGTCCTGACTTTC

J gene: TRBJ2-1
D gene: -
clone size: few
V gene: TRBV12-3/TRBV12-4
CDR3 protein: CASSSVSSYNEQFF
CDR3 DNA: TGTGCCAGCAGTTCAGTGAGCTCCTACAATGAGCAGTTCTTC

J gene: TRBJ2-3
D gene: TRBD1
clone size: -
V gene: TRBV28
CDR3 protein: CASSLDTGTDTDTQYF
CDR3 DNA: TGTGCCAGCAGTTTGGACACCGGGACAGACACAGATACGCAGTATTTT

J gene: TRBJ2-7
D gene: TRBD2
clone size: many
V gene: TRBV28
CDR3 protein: CASSFLGLAGLYEQYF
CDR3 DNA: TGTGCCAGCAGTTTCCTCGGACTAGCGGGACTGTACGAGCAGTACTTC

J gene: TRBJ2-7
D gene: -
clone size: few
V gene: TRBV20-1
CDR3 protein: CSAPSWPSWYQAYEQYF
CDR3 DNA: TGCAGTGCTCCGTCGTGGCCTAGCTGGTATCAGGCGTACGAGCAGTACTTC

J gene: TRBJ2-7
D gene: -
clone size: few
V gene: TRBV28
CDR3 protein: CASSLIARAFPYEQYF
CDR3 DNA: TGTGCCAGCAGTTTAATAGCCAGGGCTTTCCCCTACGAGCAGTACTTC

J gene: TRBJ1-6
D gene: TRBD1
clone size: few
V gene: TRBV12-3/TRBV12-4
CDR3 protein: CASSAPGGPYNSPLHF
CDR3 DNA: TGTGCCAGCAGCGCCCCAGGGGGACCATATAATTCACCCCTCCACTTT

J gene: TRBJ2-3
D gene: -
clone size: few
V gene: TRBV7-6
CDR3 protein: CASSLMGPRAQYF
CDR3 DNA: TGTGCCAGCAGCTTAATGGGGCCTAGAGCGCAGTATTTT

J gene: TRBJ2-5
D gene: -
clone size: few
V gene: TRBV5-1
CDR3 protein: CASSPDDGETQYF
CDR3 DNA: TGCGCCAGCAGCCCTGATGACGGAGAGACCCAGTACTTC

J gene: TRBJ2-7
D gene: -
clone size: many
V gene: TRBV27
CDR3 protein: CASSLRGTLFYEQYF
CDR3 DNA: TGTGCCAGCAGTTTAAGGGGAACCCTGTTCTACGAGCAGTACTTC

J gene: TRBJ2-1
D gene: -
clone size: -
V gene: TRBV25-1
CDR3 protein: CASSEGINEQFF
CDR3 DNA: TGTGCCAGCAGTGAAGGGATCAATGAGCAGTTCTTC

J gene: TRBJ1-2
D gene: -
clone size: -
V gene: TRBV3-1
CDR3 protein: CASSSAPQGGYGYTF
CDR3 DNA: TGTGCCAGCTCTTCAGCCCCACAGGGAGGCTATGGCTACACCTTC

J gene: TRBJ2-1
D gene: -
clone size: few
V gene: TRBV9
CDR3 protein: CASGQSGSSYNEQFF
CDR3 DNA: TGTGCCAGCGGACAGAGCGGCAGCTCCTACAATGAGCAGTTCTTC

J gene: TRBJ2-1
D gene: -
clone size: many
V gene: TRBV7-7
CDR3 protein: CASSSGLLNEQFF
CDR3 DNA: TGTGCTAGCAGCTCGGGACTCCTCAATGAGCAGTTCTTC

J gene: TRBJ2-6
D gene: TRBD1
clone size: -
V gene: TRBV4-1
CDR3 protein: CASSQEPGQAVSWSGANVLTF
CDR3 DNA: TGCGCCAGCAGCCAAGAACCCGGACAGGCAGTTTCATGGTCCGGGGCCAACGTCCTGACTTTC

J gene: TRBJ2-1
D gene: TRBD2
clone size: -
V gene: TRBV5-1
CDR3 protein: CASSLDLAGGNYNEQFF
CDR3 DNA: TGCGCCAGCAGCTTGGACCTAGCGGGCGGCAACTACAATGAGCAGTTCTTC

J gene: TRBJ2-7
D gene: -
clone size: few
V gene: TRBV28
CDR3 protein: CASSFRGFASPSAYEQYF
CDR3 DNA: TGTGCCAGCAGTTTCCGGGGGTTCGCATCTCCCTCTGCCTACGAGCAGTACTTC

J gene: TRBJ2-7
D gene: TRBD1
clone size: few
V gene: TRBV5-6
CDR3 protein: CASSSLPGQDYEQYF
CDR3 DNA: TGTGCCAGCAGCTCCCTCCCCGGACAGGACTACGAGCAGTACTTC

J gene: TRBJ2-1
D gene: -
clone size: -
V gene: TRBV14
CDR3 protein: CASSQDWRTRTYNEQFF
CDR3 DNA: TGTGCCAGCAGCCAAGATTGGCGGACCCGCACCTACAATGAGCAGTTCTTC

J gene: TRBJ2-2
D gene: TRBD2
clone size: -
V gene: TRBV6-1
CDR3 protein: CASSETSGSVTGELFF
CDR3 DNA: TGTGCCAGCAGTGAAACTAGCGGGAGTGTCACCGGGGAGCTGTTTTTT

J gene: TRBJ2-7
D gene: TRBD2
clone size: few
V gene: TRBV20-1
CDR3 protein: CSARAIIAGVGYF
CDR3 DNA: TGCAGTGCTAGAGCTATCATAGCGGGAGTCGGGTACTTC

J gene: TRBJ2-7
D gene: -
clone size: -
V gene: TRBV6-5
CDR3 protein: CASSYSTGPGYEQYF
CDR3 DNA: TGTGCCAGCAGTTACTCGACAGGTCCGGGCTACGAGCAGTACTTC

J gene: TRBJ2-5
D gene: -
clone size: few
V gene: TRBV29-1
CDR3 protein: CSVVQGSSGVTQYF
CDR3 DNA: TGCAGCGTTGTACAGGGATCCTCTGGAGTGACCCAGTACTTC